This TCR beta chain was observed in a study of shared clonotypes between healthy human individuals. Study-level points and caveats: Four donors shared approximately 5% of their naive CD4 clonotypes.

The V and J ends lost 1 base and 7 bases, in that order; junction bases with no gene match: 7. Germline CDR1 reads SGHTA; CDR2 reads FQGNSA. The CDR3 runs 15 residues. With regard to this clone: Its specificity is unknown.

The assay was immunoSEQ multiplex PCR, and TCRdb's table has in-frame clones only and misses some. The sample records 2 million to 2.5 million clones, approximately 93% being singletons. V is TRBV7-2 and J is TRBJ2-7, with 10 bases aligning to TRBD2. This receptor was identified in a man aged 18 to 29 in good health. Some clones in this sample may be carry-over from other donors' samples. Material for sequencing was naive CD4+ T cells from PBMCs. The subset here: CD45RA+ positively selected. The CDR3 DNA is TGTGCCAGCAGCTTAGGGGCTAGCGGGAGTGGTGAGCAGTACTTC. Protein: CASSLGASGSGEQYF.